The entry that follows covers one T cell receptor beta chain sequence. Its matching antigen is unknown. Every isolated RNA sample was fully reverse transcribed, so sequencing captured expressed TCRB transcripts. Measured with immunoSEQ multiplex PCR; TCRdb has only the in-frame clones, and not every one. The data contain about 250,000 clones, 11% of them singletons. The data were taken from a study of beta chain features in type 1 diabetes. Study-wide points: Shortening of TCRB CDR3s, moderate but significant, appeared in all four CD4+ subsets of Type 1 diabetes patients.

Germline loops: CDR1 SGHTA, CDR2 FQGNSA. The CDR3 covers 15 residues. V trimming: 5 bases; J trimming: 12 bases; junction bases outside the gene matches: 11. The sequence derives from a young man with type 1 diabetes. The chain uses TRBV7-2 and TRBJ2-6; TRBD1 agrees at 9 bases. The sequencing sample was made of naive CD4+ T cells from blood. CDR3 DNA: TGTGCCAGCAGCCAGGAACCGGGACAGGGCCGCGTCCTGACTTTC. Translating it yields CASSQEPGQGRVLTF.